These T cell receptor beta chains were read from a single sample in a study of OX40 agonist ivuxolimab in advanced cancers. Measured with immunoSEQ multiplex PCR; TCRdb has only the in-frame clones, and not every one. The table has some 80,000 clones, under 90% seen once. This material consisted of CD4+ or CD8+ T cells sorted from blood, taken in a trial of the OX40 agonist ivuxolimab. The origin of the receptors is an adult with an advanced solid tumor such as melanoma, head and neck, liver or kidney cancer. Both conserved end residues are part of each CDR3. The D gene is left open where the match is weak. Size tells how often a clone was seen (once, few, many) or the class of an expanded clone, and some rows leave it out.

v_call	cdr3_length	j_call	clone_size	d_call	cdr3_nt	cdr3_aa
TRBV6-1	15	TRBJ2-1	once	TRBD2	TGTGCCAGCCATAGCGGGGGGGCCGGTGTAGATGAGCAGTTCTTC	CASHSGGAGVDEQFF
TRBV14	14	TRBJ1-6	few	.	TGTGCCAGCAGCCAATCGATGGACCGTTCACCCCTCCACTTT	CASSQSMDRSPLHF
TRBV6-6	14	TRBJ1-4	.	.	TGTGCCAGCAGTTACTGGGGGGCGCGAGAAAAACTGTTTTTT	CASSYWGAREKLFF
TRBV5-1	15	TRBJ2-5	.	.	TGCGCCAGCAGCTTGGAGGCGGCTAGCGTGGAGACCCAGTACTTC	CASSLEAASVETQYF
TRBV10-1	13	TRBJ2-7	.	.	TGCGCCAGCAGTGAGGCCAGCTCCTACGAGCAGTACTTC	CASSEASSYEQYF
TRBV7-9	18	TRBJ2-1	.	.	TGTGCCAGCAGCTTAGCCCACTCCATGCTTCCTTTCGTCAATGAGCAGTTCTTC	CASSLAHSMLPFVNEQFF
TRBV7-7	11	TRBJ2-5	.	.	TGTGCTAGCAGCTTTGGTGAGACCCAGTACTTC	CASSFGETQYF
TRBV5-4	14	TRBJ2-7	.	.	TGTGCCAGCAGCGATCCGGGACCAGGCAACGAGCAGTACTTC	CASSDPGPGNEQYF
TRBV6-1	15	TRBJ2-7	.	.	TGTGCCAGCAGTGAAGCGGTGCGGAGCTCCTACGAGCAGTACTTC	CASSEAVRSSYEQYF
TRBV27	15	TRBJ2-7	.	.	TGTGCCAGCAGCTCCAGGGGCAGGAACCCCTACGAGCAGTACTTC	CASSSRGRNPYEQYF
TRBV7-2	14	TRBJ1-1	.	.	TGTGCCAGCAGCTTCCGGGGGCTGAACACTGAAGCTTTCTTT	CASSFRGLNTEAFF
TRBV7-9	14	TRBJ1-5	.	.	TGTGCCAGCAGCTTCGGGGTTAGCAATCAGCCCCAGCATTTT	CASSFGVSNQPQHF
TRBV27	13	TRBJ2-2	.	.	TGTGCCAGCAGCTTCCTGAGGGTCGGGGAGCTGTTTTTT	CASSFLRVGELFF
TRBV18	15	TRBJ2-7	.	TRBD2	TGTGCCAGCTCACCGACTAGCGGGGGTTCCTACGAGCAGTACTTC	CASSPTSGGSYEQYF
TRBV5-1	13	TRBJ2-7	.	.	TGCGCCAGCAGCTTCCAGGGAACTGACGAGCAGTACTTC	CASSFQGTDEQYF
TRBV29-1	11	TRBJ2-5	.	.	TGCAGCGGCGGTGGGGTTGAGACCCAGTACTTC	CSGGGVETQYF
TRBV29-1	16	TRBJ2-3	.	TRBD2	TGCAGCGTTGTAATGTGGGCTAGCGGGAGCACAGATACGCAGTATTTT	CSVVMWASGSTDTQYF
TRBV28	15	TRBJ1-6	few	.	TGTGCCAGCAGTTTTCAACAGGCGTATAATTCACCCCTCCACTTT	CASSFQQAYNSPLHF
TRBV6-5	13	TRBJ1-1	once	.	TGTGCCAGCTATAGCAGCAGGGGCACTGAAGCTTTCTTT	CASYSSRGTEAFF
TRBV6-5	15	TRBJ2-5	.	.	TGTGCCAGCAGACCCCTCACTACAGGGCAAGAGACCCAGTACTTC	CASRPLTTGQETQYF
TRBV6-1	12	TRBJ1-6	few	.	TGTGCCAGCAGTCACTACTACGGACCCCTCCACTTT	CASSHYYGPLHF
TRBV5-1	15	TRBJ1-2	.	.	TGCGCCAGCAGCCCGACCCCGGGACACCCGGATGGCTACACCTTC	CASSPTPGHPDGYTF
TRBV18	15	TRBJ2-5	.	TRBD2	TGTGCCAGCTCACCACGGGAGGGACTCCAAGAGACCCAGTACTTC	CASSPREGLQETQYF
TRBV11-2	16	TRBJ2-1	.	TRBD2	TGTGCCAGCAGCTTCATTAGCGGGAGGGGCTACAATGAGCAGTTCTTC	CASSFISGRGYNEQFF
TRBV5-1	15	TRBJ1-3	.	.	TGCGCCAGCAGCCATTCCAGGGATTCTGGAAACACCATATATTTT	CASSHSRDSGNTIYF
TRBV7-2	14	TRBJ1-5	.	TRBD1	TGTGCCAGCAGCTCCCGGACAGGTCCTCAGCCCCAGCATTTT	CASSSRTGPQPQHF
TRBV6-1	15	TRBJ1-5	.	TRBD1	TGTGCCAGCAGTGAACAAGGGGGCCGGTTACAGCCCCAGCATTTT	CASSEQGGRLQPQHF
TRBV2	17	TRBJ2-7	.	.	TGTGCCAGCAGTTTGCACCGTTCGGTAGCGGAATTTTACGAGCAGTACTTC	CASSLHRSVAEFYEQYF
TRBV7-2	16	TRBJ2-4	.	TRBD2	TGTGCCAGCAGCTTAAGAGGCGGCGGGGGAAGGAACATTCAGTACTTC	CASSLRGGGGRNIQYF
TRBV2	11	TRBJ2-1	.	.	TGTGCCAGCGGGTTGTTACCTGAGCAGTTCTTC	CASGLLPEQFF
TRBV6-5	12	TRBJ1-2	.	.	TGTGCCAGCAGTGGGATCTCCGGCAGCTACACCTTC	CASSGISGSYTF
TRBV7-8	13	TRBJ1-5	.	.	TGTGCCAGCAGCTTCGGACAGCTTCAGCCCCAGCATTTT	CASSFGQLQPQHF
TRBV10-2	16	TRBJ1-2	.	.	TGCGCCAGCAGTGAGGGAGGTTCAGCCTCTAACTATGGCTACACCTTC	CASSEGGSASNYGYTF
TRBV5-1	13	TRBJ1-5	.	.	TGCGCCAGCAGCGGATTGGGGGATCAGCCCCAGCATTTT	CASSGLGDQPQHF
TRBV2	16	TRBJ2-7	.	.	TGTGCCAGCAGCGAGGGGGGGCACGTGGCGGGGCTCGAGCAGTACTTC	CASSEGGHVAGLEQYF
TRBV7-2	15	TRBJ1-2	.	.	TGTGCCAGCAGCTTAGATTGGACAGCTAACTATGGCTACACCTTC	CASSLDWTANYGYTF
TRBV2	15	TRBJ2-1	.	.	TGTGCCAGCAGTGAACAGGCGGGGTCCTACAATGAGCAGTTCTTC	CASSEQAGSYNEQFF
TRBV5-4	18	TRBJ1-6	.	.	TGTGCCAGCAGCCAAGAAGGGCCGCCGAGCTCCTATAATTCACCCCTCCACTTT	CASSQEGPPSSYNSPLHF
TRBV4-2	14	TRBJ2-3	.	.	TGTGCCAGCAGAGACAGATCACGCACAGATACGCAGTATTTT	CASRDRSRTDTQYF
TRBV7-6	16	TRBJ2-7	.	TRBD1	TGTGCCAGCAGCTTAGTGGCAGCACAGGGGGTAGGCGAGCAGTACTTC	CASSLVAAQGVGEQYF
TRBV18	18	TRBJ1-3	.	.	TGTGCCAGCTCACCACTAACTTGGACATCCAACTCTGGAAACACCATATATTTT	CASSPLTWTSNSGNTIYF
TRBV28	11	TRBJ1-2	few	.	TGTGCCAGCAGTTTGCGCGATGGCTACACCTTC	CASSLRDGYTF
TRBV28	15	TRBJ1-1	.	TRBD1	TGTGCCAGCACCCAAAGAGGGGCAGGGGGCAATGAAGCTTTCTTT	CASTQRGAGGNEAFF
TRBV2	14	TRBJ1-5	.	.	TGTGCCAGCAGTGACACAGACAGGAGTCAGCCCCAGCATTTT	CASSDTDRSQPQHF
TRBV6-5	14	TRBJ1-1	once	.	TGTGCCAGCAGTATCGGGCGGGCGAACACTGAAGCTTTCTTT	CASSIGRANTEAFF
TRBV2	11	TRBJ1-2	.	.	TGTGCCAGCACGGCTGGCTATGGCTACACCTTC	CASTAGYGYTF
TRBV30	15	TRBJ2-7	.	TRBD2	TGTGCCTGGACTTCATGGGGGGGAAGACCCTACGAGCAGTACTTC	CAWTSWGGRPYEQYF
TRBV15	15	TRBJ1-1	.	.	TGTGCCACCAGCAGAGAGGTATGGCGTCACACTGAAGCTTTCTTT	CATSREVWRHTEAFF